One T cell receptor beta chain is described in this entry. Within its sample, this clonotype is medium-sized (0.01 to 0.1%). Its antigen specificity is not known. No base qualities exist here, and no much larger clone lies one base off it. This sample was included in a study of lung T cells in sarcoidosis with Löfgren's syndrome (dated by TCRdb to between 2016 and 2019). For context, the study as a whole: Sarcoidosis was characterized as a granulomatous, predominantly pulmonary disease marked by accumulation of CD4+ T cells in bronchoalveolar lavage fluid. The repertoire analyses concentrated on Lofgren's syndrome patients. What the research found in general, with its limitations: In alphabeta pairing analysis, TRAV12-1 was found to pair preferentially with TRBV2, and CDR3 homology was shown by the resulting paired TCRs. Compared with control subjects, Lofgren's syndrome patients were reported to have TRAV12-1 and TRBV2 as the most expanded V gene segments. The study only suggested recognition of a sarcoidosis-associated antigen, and the antigen remained putative and unidentified. CDR3 motifs in TRAV12-1 and TRBV2 were reported to be shared across several Lofgren's syndrome patients, which suggests public CD4+ TCR repertoires.

Per the germline V gene, SGHTA is the CDR1 and FQGNSA is the CDR2. V is cut by 1 base and J by 1 base, and the space between the germline ends is 6 bases. The CDR3 contains 14 residues, cysteine and phenylalanine counted. The sequence is cut down to CDR3 DNA, 42 bases in frame from base 1. The sequencing machine was an Illumina MiSeq. TCRdb itself trimmed the public reads at Q25 with fastp, ran MiXCR and retained productive beta chains. CDR3 protein sequences are deduplicated, and each keeps its most common genes and DNA. Present in this sample are some 2,300 distinct CDR3 sequences, approximately 20% of which were seen just once. The leading ten clones occupy approximately 24% of the sample. TCR repertoires were profiled from CD4+ T cells obtained by bronchoalveolar lavage.

The chain employs TRBV7-2 and TRBJ2-3; the D gene assignment is ambiguous. Sequenced input: CD4+ T cells from bronchoalveolar lavage. This receptor was obtained from a human donor with sarcoidosis (Löfgren's syndrome or another form), or a control subject (not recorded which). The DNA is as follows: TGTGCCAGCAGCTTAGATCCCGGCACAGATACGCAGTATTTT. This codes for CASSLDPGTDTQYF.